This T cell receptor beta chain comes out of a study of technical replicates of blood from several donors. Sequencing used immunoSEQ multiplex PCR; TCRdb keeps in-frame clones, though not all of them. The sample has about 82,000 clones, roughly 95% seen once; the top ten hold around 0.35%. Germline-derived CDR1 and CDR2 are KGHSH and LQKENI. The CDR3 sequence is 15 residues long. Trimming took 6 bases from V and 6 from J, leaving 19 bases between them. Sequencing was performed on T cells isolated from PBMCs. The chain employs TRBV18 and TRBJ2-3, with D perhaps matching TRBD1 (5 bases). The clonotype comes from a human donor in good health. CDR3 region: CASSGTDTRWDTQYF. DNA of the CDR3: TGTGCCAGCTCTGGCACGGACACCCGATGGGATACGCAGTATTTT.